This paragraph covers one TCR beta chain sequence. Antigen unknown. PCR was performed using 60 Vbeta and 13 Jbeta primers. Assay: immunoSEQ multiplex PCR; the TCRdb copy retains only in-frame clones and omits some. The data show about 110,000 clones, roughly 79% seen once. This specimen comes from a study of cytomegalovirus exposure and HLA in healthy donors. Study observations and caveats: According to the study, approximately 150 TCR beta chains were cytomegalovirus-associated. Rates of TCR association differed by HLA locus in a later analysis, with DRB1 highest and HLA-C lowest.

This CDR3 is built from 16 residues. Germline V gene lookup returns CDR1 LNHDA and CDR2 SQIVND (reference sequence). V dropped 5 bases and J dropped 3 bases, with 18 bases sitting between them. The receptor was isolated from a woman aged 25 to 45 in good health and CMV-seronegative. The sequenced sample was PBMCs. This chain connects TRBV19 to TRBJ2-3; TRBD2 might be the D (6 bases). The CDR3: CASSGGSGVGTDTQYF. The CDR3, as DNA: TGTGCCAGTAGTGGGGGTAGCGGCGTGGGGACAGATACGCAGTATTTT.